This entry lists 26 T cell receptor beta chains sequenced from one sample in a study of blood T cell repertoires in COVID-19. Repertoires were generated with immunoSEQ multiplex PCR, while TCRdb's copy carries only in-frame clones and drops some. The sample lists 30,000 to 45,000 clones, about four fifths occurring once. The sample taken for sequencing was peripheral blood. These receptor sequences come from a man aged 55-75 years in a cohort sampled during active COVID-19.

V is TRBV6-5 and J is TRBJ1-1; the D is unclear. Trimming took off 6 bases at V and 0 bases at J, with 5 bases between the two ends. CDR1 is MNHEY, CDR2 SVGAGI, per germline. This CDR3 contains 12 residues. The chain's CDR3 is CASRTVNTEAFF. Written as DNA, the CDR3 is TGTGCCAGCAGAACAGTGAACACTGAAGCTTTCTTT.

The chain combines TRBV7-3 with TRBJ2-2; 9 bases match TRBD2. The CDR3 consists of 16 residues. Germline loops: CDR1 SGHTA, CDR2 FQGTGA. The junction had 5 bases not matched to a gene; V was cut back by 5 bases and J by 1 base. CDR3 in DNA: TGTGCCAGCAGCCCTACGACTAGCGGGAACACCGGGGAGCTGTTTTTT. Its translation is CASSPTTSGNTGELFF.

This rearrangement joins TRBV4-3 to TRBJ2-7; D gene uncertain. Germline CDR1 reads LGHNA; CDR2 reads YSLEER. The CDR3 runs to 14 residues. Between the trimmed V and J ends, which lost 0 bases and 3 bases, there was a span of 9 bases. The DNA for the CDR3 is TGCGCCAGCAGCCAAGATGACGGAGACTACGAGCAGTACTTC. Amino acid sequence: CASSQDDGDYEQYF.

The chain combines TRBV28 with TRBJ1-3, with TRBD1 matching over 9 bases. This CDR3 has 14 amino acids. Germline CDR1 and CDR2: MDHEN and SYDVKM. V trimming: 7 bases; J trimming: 2 bases; junction bases outside the gene matches: 3. CDR3 nucleotides: TGTGCCAGCACTCGGGACAGGGCTGGAAACACCATATATTTT. This encodes CASTRDRAGNTIYF.

The table lists this clone with a few counts. The V and J genes are TRBV28 and TRBJ2-7; D gene uncertain. The CDR3 totals 12 residues. Between the trimmed V and J ends, which lost 7 bases and 2 bases, there was a span of 9 bases. Germline CDR1 MDHEN, CDR2 SYDVKM. The CDR3 DNA reads as TGTGCCAGCACCACCCAGACCTACGAGCAGTACTTC. Protein sequence: CASTTQTYEQYF. The full variable domain, its missing parts supplied by reference TRBV28 and TRBJ2-7, is DVKVTQSSRYLVKRTGEKVFLECVQDMDHENMFWYRQDPGLGLRLIYFSYDVKMKEKGDIPEGYSVSREKKERFSLILESASTNQTSMYLCASTTQTYEQYFGPGTRLTVT.

The chain couples TRBV15 to TRBJ1-6; D uncertain. CDR1 and CDR2 (germline): LNHNV, YYDKDF (reference sequence). The germline V and J ends were trimmed by 5 bases and 7 bases, with 9 bases remaining between them. This CDR3 contains 13 residues. The CDR3 reads CATSSRPNSPLHF. In DNA, the CDR3 is TGTGCCACCAGCTCGAGGCCGAATTCACCCCTCCACTTT.

This chain joins TRBV19 and TRBJ2-6, with 7 bases that match TRBD2. Germline CDR1 reads LNHDA; CDR2 reads SQIVND (reference sequence). The CDR3 runs to 19 residues. After removal of 3 bases from V and 0 bases from J, the junction contained 11 bases not matched to a gene. DNA for the CDR3: TGTGCCAGTAGTATGACTCGACTAGCAGAGAGCTCTGGGGCCAACGTCCTGACTTTC. Protein: CASSMTRLAESSGANVLTF.

The chain joins TRBV28 to TRBJ2-7, with 7 bases identical to TRBD1. The CDR3 runs 12 residues. Trimming took 6 bases from V and 6 from J; bases not matched to a gene: 5. CDR1 and CDR2 from the germline V gene are MDHEN and SYDVKM. CDR3 sequence reads: CASSQGVGEQYF. In DNA, the CDR3 is TGTGCCAGCAGCCAGGGGGTTGGCGAGCAGTACTTC.

The chain carries TRBV18 and TRBJ2-3, with 13 bases aligning to TRBD2. The ends lost 3 bases at V and 2 bases at J; junction bases unmatched: 11. The V gene's germline CDR1 is KGHSH and CDR2 LQKENI. CDR3 size: 19 residues. The CDR3 DNA is TGTGCCAGCTCACCGGTAATACTAGCGGGAGGGCCCCCCACAGATACGCAGTATTTT. Its translation: CASSPVILAGGPPTDTQYF.

The chain combines TRBV5-4 with TRBJ2-2; 8 bases line up with TRBD2. V dropped 3 bases and J dropped 4; count of bases not matched to a gene: 11. The CDR3 consists of 17 residues. Looked up from germline, CDR1 is SGHNT and CDR2 is YYREEE (reference sequence). The CDR3 sequence: CASSSPRGGLGTGELFF. CDR3 DNA: TGTGCCAGCAGCTCACCTCGGGGGGGCCTAGGCACCGGGGAGCTGTTTTTT.

V is TRBV18 and J is TRBJ2-2, with TRBD2 as a possible D gene (5 bases). Trimming shortened V by 3 bases and J by 4 bases, and 12 bases separated the two germline ends. The CDR3 is 15 amino acids. CDR1 KGHSH and CDR2 LQKENI come from the germline V gene. This CDR3 reads CASSPPARGTGELFF. For the CDR3, the DNA is TGTGCCAGCTCACCCCCAGCCCGGGGCACCGGGGAGCTGTTTTTT.

V is TRBV28 and J is TRBJ1-1; TRBD1 matches 10 bases. This CDR3 has 15 residues. V lost 7 bases, J lost 6 bases, and 11 bases stayed unmatched. Germline CDR1 MDHEN, CDR2 SYDVKM. CDR3 bases: TGTGCCAGCACCCCCGGGACAGGGGTACAACCTGAAGCTTTCTTT. It specifies CASTPGTGVQPEAFF.

The chain recombines TRBV20-1 with TRBJ1-1, with 7 nucleotides matching TRBD1. Losses at the gene ends were 3 bases for V and 4 bases for J; bases not matched to a gene: 8. The CDR3 runs 14 residues. Germline CDR1 reads DFQATT; CDR2 reads SNEGSKA (reference sequence). Written as DNA, the CDR3 is TGCAGTGCTAGTCAACAGGGGAGGAGCACTGAAGCTTTCTTT. Amino acid sequence: CSASQQGRSTEAFF.

V and J are TRBV28 and TRBJ1-1, with unresolved D. CDR3 length: 13 residues. CDR1 MDHEN and CDR2 SYDVKM come from the germline V gene. V was trimmed by 6 bases and J by 5 bases, leaving 13 bases between them. The CDR3 reads CASRRELGTEAFF. The CDR3 coding sequence is TGTGCCAGCAGACGGGAGTTGGGAACTGAAGCTTTCTTT.

This clone occurred a few times. V and J are TRBV19 and TRBJ1-6, with TRBD1 matching 9 bases. Trimming cost V 6 bases and J 8 bases; bases outside gene matches: 2. The CDR3 runs 13 residues. The germline gives CDR1 LNHDA, CDR2 SQIVND (reference sequence). This CDR3 reads CASSGTGYSPLHF. CDR3 coding DNA: TGTGCCAGTAGCGGGACAGGGTATTCACCCCTCCACTTT.

The rearrangement links TRBV7-6 to TRBJ2-7; D might be TRBD1 (6 bases). V was clipped by 1 base and J by 6 bases, with 7 bases between them. Germline V gene lookup returns CDR1 SGHVS and CDR2 FNYEAQ. This CDR3 is built from 12 residues. CDR3 coding DNA: TGTGCCAGCAGCTTAGGGACAGCCGAGCAGTACTTC. This gives the protein CASSLGTAEQYF.

This clone appeared a single time. The rearrangement joins TRBV7-9 to TRBJ1-6, with D perhaps matching TRBD1 (5 bases). Germline V gene data show CDR1 as SEHNR and CDR2 as FQNEAQ (reference sequence). V shed 5 bases and J shed 4 bases, with 15 bases lying between them. The CDR3 loop spans 16 amino acids. CDR3 DNA sequence: TGTGCCAGCAGCCCGCAGGGTGTACAATATAATTCACCCCTCCACTTT. Residues: CASSPQGVQYNSPLHF.

This clone was counted only a few times. The V gene is TRBV19, the J gene TRBJ1-1, with a weak D call TRBD1 (6 bases). CDR1 and CDR2 (germline): LNHDA, SQIVND (reference sequence). Deletions cut 6 bases from V and 0 bases from J, with 8 bases between. This CDR3 has 13 residues. The CDR3 DNA sequence: TGTGCCAGTAGCGGACAGATGAACACTGAAGCTTTCTTT. Translating it yields CASSGQMNTEAFF.

This clone came up a few times. The chain couples TRBV9 to TRBJ1-5, with D unclear. The ends were cut back, 0 bases at V and 5 bases at J, with 9 bases in the middle. This CDR3 has 14 amino acids. From germline, CDR1 is SGDLS and CDR2 YYNGEE. The CDR3 protein is CASSVGAYDQPQHF. The CDR3 DNA follows: TGTGCCAGCAGCGTAGGAGCTTACGATCAGCCCCAGCATTTT.

The V and J genes are TRBV27 and TRBJ1-5, with D possibly TRBD1 on 6 matching bases. Germline CDR1 is MNHEY and CDR2 is SMNVEV (reference sequence). The V end was cut by 4 bases, the J end by 7 bases, with 14 bases between. The CDR3 sequence is 14 residues long. DNA for the CDR3: TGTGCCAGCAGTTCTACAGGGCCGTGGCAGCCCCAGCATTTT. Amino acids: CASSSTGPWQPQHF.

The chain carries TRBV3-1 (or the pseudogene TRBV3-2) and TRBJ1-4; TRBD1 aligns across 9 bases. CDR1 is LGHDT, CDR2 YNNKEL, per germline (reference sequence). J lost 12 bases, V lost 2 bases, and 7 bases had no gene match. The CDR3 is 14 residues long. The DNA for the CDR3 is TGTGCCAGCAGCCAATCCGGGACAGGGATTGAACTGTTTTTT. Translating it yields CASSQSGTGIELFF.

This clone has only one observation. The chain uses TRBV3-1 (or the pseudogene TRBV3-2) and TRBJ1-1, with 8 bases lining up with TRBD1. This CDR3 has 15 amino acids. From germline, CDR1 is LGHDT and CDR2 YNNKEL (reference sequence). The V gene end was trimmed by 5 bases and the J gene end by 3 bases; junction bases not matched to a gene: 8. This CDR3 reads CASSARGQEDTEAFF. The CDR3 DNA reads as TGTGCCAGCAGCGCCAGGGGGCAAGAAGACACTGAAGCTTTCTTT.

The genes are TRBV9 and TRBJ2-4; perhaps TRBD2 as D (5 bases). This CDR3 spans 13 amino acids. The V end lost 0 bases, the J end lost 14 bases, and 15 bases lay between the germline ends. Germline loops: CDR1 SGDLS, CDR2 YYNGEE. The CDR3: CASSVGGGGDEYF. The DNA of the CDR3 is TGTGCCAGCAGCGTAGGTGGCGGAGGCGACGAGTACTTC.

This rearrangement joins TRBV18 to TRBJ2-2; TRBD2 aligns across 8 bases. The CDR3 spans 17 residues. CDR1 KGHSH and CDR2 LQKENI come from the germline V gene. Unmatched junction bases numbered 4, after V lost 0 bases and J lost 1 base. The CDR3 loop reads CASSPPGLAGNTGELFF. The CDR3 DNA sequence: TGTGCCAGCTCACCACCGGGGCTAGCGGGGAACACCGGGGAGCTGTTTTTT.

The chain carries TRBV7-6 and TRBJ1-1; no clear D. Deletions cut 5 bases from V and 2 bases from J, with 15 bases between. The CDR3 consists of 15 residues. Germline loops: CDR1 SGHVS, CDR2 FNYEAQ. CDR3 bases: TGTGCCAGCAGCACCTCCGCCGGGAGAAACACTGAAGCTTTCTTT. Translating it yields CASSTSAGRNTEAFF.

The rearrangement uses TRBV4-3 and TRBJ2-7, with 7 bases identical to TRBD1. Germline loops: CDR1 LGHNA, CDR2 YSLEER. Trimming took 3 bases from V and 5 from J; bases not matched to a gene: 7. CDR3 length equals 14 residues. The CDR3 DNA sequence: TGCGCCAGCAGCCATCAGACAGGGTCCCACGAGCAGTACTTC. It yields the protein CASSHQTGSHEQYF.